This is a list of T cell receptor beta chains from one sample in a study of blood T cells in healthy people across ages. TCRdb called the 5' RACE reads again in MiXCR, with one record for every CDR3 protein. The table shows under 750,000 distinct CDR3 sequences, with around half occurring only once. The sequenced material came from blood. The source is a man aged 80 or over in good health. Both conserved end residues are part of each CDR3. The order of the fields is J gene, V gene, clone size, D gene, CDR3 DNA, CDR3 protein. D genes are given only for firm matches. Size is omitted from some rows. Given values are once, few, many or a class for expanded clones.

J: TRBJ2-1; V: TRBV12-3/TRBV12-4; size: .; D: TRBD1; DNA: TGTGCCAGCAGTTTAAGTGGCGGACAGGGTAATGAGCAGTTCTTC; CDR3: CASSLSGGQGNEQFF
J: TRBJ2-1; V: TRBV7-9; size: .; D: .; DNA: TGTGCCGTCATGAGGGGGGTAGATACTGGGAATGAGCAGTTCTTC; CDR3: CAVMRGVDTGNEQFF
J: TRBJ2-7; V: TRBV9; size: .; D: .; DNA: TGTGCCAGCAGCGTAGCCCCTAACTACGAGCAGTACTTC; CDR3: CASSVAPNYEQYF
J: TRBJ2-6; V: TRBV9; size: .; D: TRBD1; DNA: TGTGCCAGCGGAGACAGGGAGATCTCTGGGGCCAACGTCCTGACTTTC; CDR3: CASGDREISGANVLTF
J: TRBJ2-3; V: TRBV29-1; size: many; D: TRBD1; DNA: TGCAGCGTTGGGGGTACAGGGGGCTCAGATACGCAGTATTTT; CDR3: CSVGGTGGSDTQYF
J: TRBJ2-5; V: TRBV29-1; size: few; D: TRBD1; DNA: TGCAGCGTTAGAACAGGGGGTCGTCAGGAGACCCAGTACTTC; CDR3: CSVRTGGRQETQYF
J: TRBJ2-7; V: TRBV2; size: once; D: .; DNA: TGTGCCAGCAGGAACAGGACCCCGGGATCCTACGAGCGGTACTTC; CDR3: CASRNRTPGSYERYF
J: TRBJ2-7; V: TRBV11-2; size: .; D: .; DNA: TGTGCCAGCAGCTTCGAGAGGGCCCGCGAGCAGTACTTC; CDR3: CASSFERAREQYF
J: TRBJ1-5; V: TRBV20-1; size: once; D: .; DNA: TGCAGTGCTTTGGGGACCCAGGACCTTAGCAATCAGCCCCAGCATTTT; CDR3: CSALGTQDLSNQPQHF
J: TRBJ1-1; V: TRBV15; size: few; D: .; DNA: TGTGCCACCAGCAGAGATCGGAGCTCGGGCACTGAAGCTTTCTTT; CDR3: CATSRDRSSGTEAFF
J: TRBJ2-7; V: TRBV20-1; size: .; D: TRBD2; DNA: TGCAGTGCTAGGCCAGCGGGGGCCAAATACGAGCAGTACTTC; CDR3: CSARPAGAKYEQYF
J: TRBJ1-2; V: TRBV4-3; size: few; D: .; DNA: TGCGCCAGCAGCCAAGTATGGCAGGGCGATGGCTACACCTTC; CDR3: CASSQVWQGDGYTF
J: TRBJ2-3; V: TRBV18; size: .; D: .; DNA: TGTGCCAGCTCAGGGGACACAAAAGGGGAGTATTTT; CDR3: CASSGDTKGEYF
J: TRBJ2-1; V: TRBV13; size: .; D: .; DNA: TGTGCCAGCCGTACAAGGACCCTGAACAATGAGCAGTTCTTC; CDR3: CASRTRTLNNEQFF
J: TRBJ2-7; V: TRBV20-1; size: many; D: TRBD2; DNA: TGCAGTGCTAGAGAGTATCGGCTAGCGGCCTCCTACGAGCAGTACTTC; CDR3: CSAREYRLAASYEQYF
J: TRBJ2-5; V: TRBV12-3/TRBV12-4; size: few; D: .; DNA: TGTGCCAGCAGTTTCCGACTGGCCTTGGAGCAGTACTTC; CDR3: CASSFRLALEQYF
J: TRBJ2-5; V: TRBV12-3/TRBV12-4; size: .; D: TRBD1; DNA: TGTGCCAGCAGTCCCCCCGGGACAGGGTTCGAGACCCAGTACTTC; CDR3: CASSPPGTGFETQYF
J: TRBJ2-5; V: TRBV12-3/TRBV12-4; size: .; D: TRBD2; DNA: TGTGCCAGTCAGCGGGCGGGAGAGGAGACCCAGTACTTC; CDR3: CASQRAGEETQYF
J: TRBJ1-6; V: TRBV28; size: .; D: TRBD1; DNA: TGTGCCAGCTTCCCACAGGGGATATACTCACCCCTCCACTTT; CDR3: CASFPQGIYSPLHF
J: TRBJ2-3; V: TRBV6-5; size: .; D: .; DNA: TGTGCCAGCAGTTACCGAATAAAGGAGACAGATACGCAGTATTTT; CDR3: CASSYRIKETDTQYF
J: TRBJ1-6; V: TRBV21-1; size: .; D: .; DNA: TGTGCCAGCAGCCTCGACAGGCCGGTGGGGAATTCACCCCTCCACTTT; CDR3: CASSLDRPVGNSPLHF
J: TRBJ1-1; V: TRBV4-1; size: .; D: .; DNA: TGCGCCAGCAGCCAAGTGGAGAGAGGCAGGACTGAAGCTTTCTTT; CDR3: CASSQVERGRTEAFF
J: TRBJ2-3; V: TRBV7-2; size: .; D: TRBD2; DNA: TGTGCCGGCAGCCAACAGCCCTCTAGCGGGGTTCCCACAGATACGCAGTATTTT; CDR3: CAGSQQPSSGVPTDTQYF
J: TRBJ2-5; V: TRBV6-5; size: many; D: .; DNA: TGTGCCAGCAGTTACGGGGGTATCCAAGAGACCCAGTACTTC; CDR3: CASSYGGIQETQYF
J: TRBJ2-1; V: TRBV7-2; size: .; D: TRBD1; DNA: TGTGCCAGCATCTTCGGGACAGGGTGGGACAATGAGCAGTTCTTC; CDR3: CASIFGTGWDNEQFF
J: TRBJ1-1; V: TRBV20-1; size: .; D: .; DNA: TGCAGTGCTAGAGATTCGGAGTCTAGGGGGGCTGAAGCTTTCTTT; CDR3: CSARDSESRGAEAFF